These T cell receptor beta chains were read from a single sample in a study of T cell responses to AZD1222 COVID-19 vaccine. Here immunoSEQ multiplex PCR was the method, and the copy in TCRdb shows in-frame clones only, minus some. In the table there are about 200,000 clones, approximately 93% of which are singletons. The material was peripheral blood, obtained 28 days after the second AZD1222 dose. These receptor sequences come from an adult who received the AZD1222 COVID-19 vaccine. Each CDR3 is given with its conserved first and last residue. The order of the fields is J gene, D gene, clone size, V gene, CDR3 protein, CDR3 DNA. D genes are given only for firm matches. A clone size is listed for some rows: how often the clone was seen (once, few, many), or a class if it is expanded.

>TRBJ1-3|-|-|TRBV28
CASSFHPGQRGNTIYF
TGTGCCAGCAGTTTTCACCCCGGACAGAGGGGAAACACCATATATTTT
>TRBJ1-4|TRBD1|-|TRBV6-5
CASIRDRGGEKLFF
TGTGCCAGCATTCGGGACAGGGGAGGAGAAAAACTGTTTTTT
>TRBJ2-1|-|-|TRBV5-1
CASSWGTVDEQFF
TGCGCCAGCAGCTGGGGGACGGTGGATGAGCAGTTCTTC
>TRBJ1-4|TRBD1|-|TRBV18
CASSPLGTAGEKLFF
TGTGCCAGCTCACCTCTAGGGACAGCCGGCGAAAAACTGTTTTTT
>TRBJ1-1|-|-|TRBV19
CASAVRVDYEAFF
TGTGCCAGCGCCGTCCGGGTCGACTATGAAGCTTTCTTT
>TRBJ2-7|TRBD2|-|TRBV4-2
CASSPRTSGGLSYEQYF
TGTGCCAGCAGCCCGCGGACTAGCGGGGGACTCTCCTACGAGCAGTACTTC
>TRBJ1-6|-|-|TRBV10-1
CASSESGRSSYNSPLHF
TGCGCCAGCAGTGAGTCCGGGAGGAGCTCCTATAATTCACCCCTCCACTTT
>TRBJ2-3|-|-|TRBV7-7
CASSLEYTDTQYF
TGTGCCAGCAGCTTAGAATACACAGATACGCAGTATTTT
>TRBJ1-2|-|-|TRBV4-1
CASSQASTPGLGYTF
TGCGCCAGCAGCCAAGCTTCGACCCCCGGGCTCGGCTACACCTTC
>TRBJ1-2|TRBD1|-|TRBV5-1
CASSLATGDGYGYTF
TGCGCCAGCAGCTTGGCCACAGGGGATGGCTATGGCTACACCTTC
>TRBJ1-2|-|few|TRBV30
CAWSVSLTINGYTF
TGTGCCTGGAGTGTATCCCTAACTATCAATGGCTACACCTTC
>TRBJ1-5|-|-|TRBV2
CASSEFLTGMQPQHF
TGTGCCAGCAGTGAATTCCTCACAGGGATGCAGCCCCAGCATTTT
>TRBJ1-1|-|once|TRBV29-1
CSVVTVRNTEAFF
TGCAGCGTTGTTACAGTTAGGAACACTGAAGCTTTCTTT
>TRBJ2-7|TRBD1|-|TRBV30
CAWNGQGTSYEQYF
TGTGCCTGGAACGGACAGGGGACTTCCTACGAGCAGTACTTC
>TRBJ1-1|-|-|TRBV9
CASTKDRSKNTEAFF
TGTGCCAGCACTAAGGATCGTTCCAAGAACACTGAAGCTTTCTTT
>TRBJ2-1|TRBD1|-|TRBV18
CASSLVRQGSSYNEQFF
TGTGCCAGCTCACTTGTTCGACAGGGTAGCTCCTACAATGAGCAGTTCTTC
>TRBJ2-7|TRBD1|-|TRBV6-5
CASSRGIEYEQYF
TGTGCCAGCAGCAGGGGGATAGAGTACGAGCAGTACTTC
>TRBJ1-5|-|-|TRBV5-1
CASSLGVGGVGQPQHF
TGCGCCAGCAGCTTGGGCGTAGGGGGTGTAGGACAGCCCCAGCATTTT
>TRBJ1-3|-|-|TRBV4-1
CASSQGVRSSGNTIYF
TGCGCCAGCAGCCAGGGGGTAAGGAGCTCTGGAAACACCATATATTTT
>TRBJ1-1|-|-|TRBV20-1
CSASDGEAFF
TGCAGTGCGTCAGACGGTGAAGCTTTCTTT
>TRBJ1-2|-|-|TRBV5-1
CASKGTHYGYTF
TGCGCCAGCAAGGGGACACACTATGGCTACACCTTC
>TRBJ2-4|-|-|TRBV5-1
CASSLLGPAKNIQYF
TGCGCCAGCAGCTTACTAGGACCGGCCAAAAACATTCAGTACTTC
>TRBJ1-1|-|-|TRBV19
CASSIGGRRNTEAFF
TGTGCCAGTAGTATAGGGGGACGTAGGAACACTGAAGCTTTCTTT
>TRBJ1-2|-|-|TRBV19
CASSISDYGYTF
TGTGCCAGTAGTATCTCAGACTATGGCTACACCTTC
>TRBJ1-1|-|-|TRBV5-1
CASSSMTGLGNTEAFF
TGCGCCAGCAGCTCTATGACAGGCCTAGGGAACACTGAAGCTTTCTTT
>TRBJ2-1|TRBD1|-|TRBV7-7
CASSTGTGLYEQFF
TGTGCCAGCAGCACCGGGACAGGGTTATATGAGCAGTTCTTC
>TRBJ2-4|-|-|TRBV6-5
CASSYSKGGGLQYF
TGTGCCAGCAGTTACTCGAAAGGAGGGGGATTGCAGTACTTC
>TRBJ2-3|TRBD1|-|TRBV29-1
CSVEQGATDTQYF
TGCAGCGTTGAACAGGGGGCCACAGATACGCAGTATTTT
>TRBJ2-7|TRBD2|-|TRBV7-9
CASSLGLAGFHEQYF
TGTGCCAGCAGCTTAGGACTAGCGGGGTTCCACGAGCAGTACTTC
>TRBJ1-5|-|once|TRBV28
CASSPGGAGNQPQHF
TGTGCCAGCAGCCCGGGTGGGGCGGGCAATCAGCCCCAGCATTTT
>TRBJ2-7|-|-|TRBV3-1/TRBV3-2
CASSQVAGAGYEQYF
TGTGCCAGCAGCCAAGTTGCTGGGGCAGGCTACGAGCAGTACTTC
>TRBJ2-7|-|-|TRBV19
CASSIAPAGAGSYEQYF
TGTGCCAGTAGTATCGCCCCGGCGGGCGCCGGTTCCTACGAGCAGTACTTC
>TRBJ1-4|TRBD1|-|TRBV7-9
CASSLLPGQGPSDEKLFF
TGTGCCAGCAGCTTGCTCCCGGGACAGGGTCCCTCTGATGAAAAACTGTTTTTT
>TRBJ2-1|TRBD1|-|TRBV5-1
CASSGQAYNEQFF
TGCGCCAGCAGTGGACAGGCCTACAATGAGCAGTTCTTC
>TRBJ2-1|-|-|TRBV19
CASRQNREGNNEQFF
TGTGCCAGTAGGCAAAACAGGGAGGGAAACAATGAGCAGTTCTTC
>TRBJ1-4|-|-|TRBV6-5
CASRRDGNEKLFF
TGTGCCAGCAGAAGGGACGGAAATGAAAAACTGTTTTTT
>TRBJ1-5|-|-|TRBV3-1/TRBV3-2
CASSPASNQPQHF
TGTGCCAGCAGCCCGGCTAGCAATCAGCCCCAGCATTTT
>TRBJ1-4|-|-|TRBV10-3
CAISESRGAGEKLFF
TGTGCCATCAGTGAGTCCAGGGGCGCCGGTGAAAAACTGTTTTTT
>TRBJ1-4|TRBD1|-|TRBV19
CASGVSGTGEKLFF
TGTGCCAGTGGGGTATCCGGGACAGGGGAAAAACTGTTTTTT
>TRBJ1-2|-|-|TRBV6-5
CASRVSLSYGYTF
TGTGCCAGCAGGGTTTCCCTCTCCTATGGCTACACCTTC
>TRBJ1-3|TRBD1|-|TRBV11-3
CASSSGSTGLNTIYF
TGTGCCAGCAGCTCCGGTTCGACAGGGCTAAACACCATATATTTT
>TRBJ1-4|-|-|TRBV7-9
CASSPGRSEKLFF
TGTGCCAGCAGCCCAGGGCGTTCGGAAAAACTGTTTTTT
>TRBJ2-4|-|-|TRBV4-2
CASSQDHGRAGFQYF
TGTGCCAGCAGCCAAGATCACGGAAGGGCGGGATTTCAGTACTTC
>TRBJ1-5|TRBD1|-|TRBV20-1
CSASGGGGDSQPQHF
TGCAGTGCTAGTGGAGGAGGGGGCGATAGCCAGCCCCAGCATTTT
>TRBJ2-6|TRBD2|-|TRBV7-2
CASSLRGGSSGANVLTF
TGTGCCAGCAGCCTACGGGGCGGGAGCTCTGGGGCCAACGTCCTGACTTTC
>TRBJ2-7|-|-|TRBV7-8
CASSLGPADHYEQYF
TGTGCCAGCAGCTTAGGCCCAGCGGATCACTACGAGCAGTACTTC
>TRBJ1-3|-|-|TRBV6-6
CASSLQMRQFSGNTIYF
TGTGCCAGCAGTCTCCAGATGAGACAGTTCTCTGGAAACACCATATATTTT
>TRBJ2-1|TRBD1|-|TRBV5-4
CASSLGDRGYHNEQFF
TGTGCCAGCAGCCTCGGGGACAGGGGGTACCACAATGAGCAGTTCTTC
>TRBJ1-6|-|-|TRBV6-5
CASNGAGGSPLHF
TGTGCCTCAAACGGGGCCGGCGGTTCACCCCTCCACTTT
>TRBJ1-3|-|-|TRBV3-1/TRBV3-2
CASSQEGVALSGNTIYF
TGTGCCAGCAGCCAAGAAGGGGTTGCCCTCTCTGGAAACACCATATATTTT
>TRBJ1-4|-|-|TRBV12-5
CASGPNEKLFF
TGTGCTAGTGGCCCTAATGAAAAACTGTTTTTT
>TRBJ1-4|TRBD1|-|TRBV5-1
CASSLTGLGEKLFF
TGCGCCAGCAGCCTGACAGGGTTGGGAGAAAAACTGTTTTTT